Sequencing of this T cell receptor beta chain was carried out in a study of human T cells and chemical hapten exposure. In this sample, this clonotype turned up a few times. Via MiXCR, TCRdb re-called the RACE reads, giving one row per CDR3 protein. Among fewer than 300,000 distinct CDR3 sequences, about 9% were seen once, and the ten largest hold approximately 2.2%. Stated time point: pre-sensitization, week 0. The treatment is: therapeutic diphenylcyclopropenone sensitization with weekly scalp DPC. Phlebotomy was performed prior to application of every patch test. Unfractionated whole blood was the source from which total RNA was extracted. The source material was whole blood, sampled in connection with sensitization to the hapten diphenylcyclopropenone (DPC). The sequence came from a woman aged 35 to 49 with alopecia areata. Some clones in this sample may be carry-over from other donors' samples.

This CDR3 is CASSLAARVRKLFF. The CDR3 DNA follows: TGTGCCAGCAGCTTAGCAGCCCGGGTCAGAAAACTGTTTTTT. The V and J genes are TRBV5-6 and TRBJ1-4; D gene ambiguous. The CDR3 runs 14 residues. Germline V lookup: CDR1 SGHDT, CDR2 YYEEEE. Trimming took off 2 bases at V and 10 bases at J, with 15 bases between the two ends. The full variable domain, in which reference TRBV5-6 and TRBJ1-4 provide the parts outside the CDR3, is DAGVTQSPTHLIKTRGQQVTLRCSPKSGHDTVSWYQQALGQGPQFIFQYYEEEERQRGNFPDRFSGHQFPNYSSELNVNALLLGDSALYLCASSLAARVRKLFFGSGTQLSVL.